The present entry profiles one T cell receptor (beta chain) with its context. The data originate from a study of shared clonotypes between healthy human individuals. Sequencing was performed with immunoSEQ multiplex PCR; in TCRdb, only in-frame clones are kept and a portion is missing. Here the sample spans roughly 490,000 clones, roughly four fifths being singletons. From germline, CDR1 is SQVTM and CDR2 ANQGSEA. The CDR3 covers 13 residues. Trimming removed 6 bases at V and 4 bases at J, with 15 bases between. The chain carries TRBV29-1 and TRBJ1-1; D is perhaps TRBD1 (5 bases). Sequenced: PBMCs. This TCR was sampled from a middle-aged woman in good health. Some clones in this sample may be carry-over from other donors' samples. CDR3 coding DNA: TGCAGCGTCGGGGCAGCGATGGGCACTGAAGCTTTCTTT. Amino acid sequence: CSVGAAMGTEAFF.